The 3 T cell receptor beta chains in this list originate from one sample, sequenced in a study of T cells expressing NK-cell markers. TCRdb re-called the 5' RACE reads and catalogs CDR3 proteins one per entry, DNA excluded. This sample's table has about 460,000 distinct CDR3 sequences. The sample consisted of blood T cells: a sorted CD56 or NKG2C T cell subset, CD4+ or CD8+ T cells, or bulk PBMC T cells (not recorded which). The receptors were sampled from a woman aged 50 to 65 in good health.

V usage is TRBV5-1 and J usage is TRBJ1-1; with no DNA, the TCRdb D assignment of TRBD1 cannot be verified. The CDR3 sequence is 14 residues long. Germline values: CDR1 SGHRS, CDR2 YFSETQ. The CDR3 loop is CASRNPPWVTEAFF.

V gene TRBV2 combines with J gene TRBJ1-1. The V gene's germline CDR1 is SNHLY and CDR2 FYNNEI. The CDR3 loop spans 13 amino acids. CDR3 sequence: CASSAFGNTEAFF.

The J gene is TRBJ2-3, the V gene TRBV28; the TRBD1 assignment by TCRdb is unverifiable without DNA. Germline values: CDR1 MDHEN, CDR2 SYDVKM. The CDR3 sequence is 13 residues long. Here the CDR3 reads CAGQPGTSDTQYF.